The clone carrying this TCR beta chain was picked up a small number of times. Germline values: CDR1 MNHNY, CDR2 SVGAGI (reference sequence). Trimming removed 2 bases from V and 4 bases from J; junction bases left unmatched: 2. The CDR3 extends over 15 amino acids. Documented time point: pre-sensitization, week 0. The treatment: therapeutic diphenylcyclopropenone sensitization with weekly scalp DPC. Donation of samples came from alopecia patients who were 18 to 70 years old and suitable for DPC. Each CDR3 protein gets one entry after TCRdb re-called the RACE reads with MiXCR. The table has about 290,000 distinct CDR3 sequences, around 7% seen once; the top ten hold 1.2%. The data derive from a study of human T cells and chemical hapten exposure.

The chain recombines TRBV6-6 with TRBJ1-3, with TRBD1 identical over 10 bases. This receptor was taken from a man in his late teens or twenties with alopecia areata. Some clones in this sample may be carry-over from other donors' samples. The input for sequencing was whole blood, taken in connection with sensitization to the hapten diphenylcyclopropenone (DPC). The CDR3 region has the DNA TGTGCCAGCAGTTACGGGACAGGGGACGGAAACACCATATATTTT. As protein: CASSYGTGDGNTIYF.